This TCR beta chain was sequenced for a study of blood T cell repertoires in COVID-19. Across the whole study: Sites across the United States, Italy and Spain contributed samples from acute and convalescent COVID-19. PBMCs, B-cell-depleted T cells, or T cells provided the cDNA or gDNA that made up the material.

Under the authors' procedure: By means of reference gene primer amplification, nucleated cell counts were estimated. This table comes from immunoSEQ multiplex PCR, and its TCRdb copy is limited to in-frame clones, with some not included. V, J and clone size are taken as reported in that table, and D and trimming were inferred from the DNA itself. The repertoire consists of about 100,000 clones, with roughly nine tenths occurring once and the leading ten covering about 2%. This clone was seen just once. This CDR3 spans 14 amino acids. The V gene lost 3 bases and the J gene lost 10 bases, with 13 bases spanning the gap. Germline assignment: CDR1 MDHEN and CDR2 SYDVKM.

The sequenced material came from peripheral blood. The chain recombines TRBV28 with TRBJ1-6; a possible D gene is TRBD1 (5 bases). The sequence derives from a human donor with active COVID-19. The donor label of this sample is uncertain. CDR3: CASSFQGGLSPLHF. CDR3 bases: TGTGCCAGCAGTTTCCAGGGAGGTTTGTCACCCCTCCACTTT.